This entry lists 25 T cell receptor beta chains sequenced from one sample in a study of untreated major depressive disorder. The repertoire was sequenced with immunoSEQ multiplex PCR; TCRdb's copy has only in-frame clones and lacks some. The sample lists 15,000 to 25,000 clones, 70% to 90% occurring once. Sequences were obtained from CD4+ T cells from PBMCs. Receptors originate from a woman aged 25 to 39 in good health.

This chain connects TRBV5-1 to TRBJ2-2; possible D gene TRBD1, 6 bases. This CDR3 is 14 amino acids long. Trimming pared 4 bases from V and 4 bases from J, leaving 11 bases between. Germline V CDR1 and CDR2: SGHRS, YFSETQ. CDR3 sequence: CASSQGTATGELFF. CDR3 in DNA: TGCGCCAGCAGCCAGGGGACCGCCACCGGGGAGCTGTTTTTT.

V gene TRBV30 combines with J gene TRBJ1-5; a possible D gene is TRBD1 (5 bases). Trimming shortened V by 3 bases and J by 9 bases, and 21 bases separated the two germline ends. The CDR3 spans 15 residues. Germline assignment: CDR1 GTSNPN and CDR2 SVGIG (reference sequence). CDR3 sequence reads: CAWSPVGQHDRPQHF. CDR3 DNA sequence: TGTGCCTGGAGCCCAGTGGGGCAGCACGATCGGCCCCAGCATTTT.

This chain joins TRBV25-1 and TRBJ1-2; D gene uncertain. Germline assignment: CDR1 MGHDK and CDR2 SYGVNS. Trimming stripped 5 bases from V and 6 bases from J, with 7 bases between. This CDR3 comprises 11 residues. The DNA for the CDR3 is TGTGCCAGCAGTCGGATGGATGGCTACACCTTC. This encodes CASSRMDGYTF.

The chain's CDR3 is CASTSGRALEEQYF. CDR3 in DNA: TGCGCCAGCACAAGCGGGAGGGCTTTGGAAGAGCAGTACTTC. The rearrangement uses TRBV5-1 and TRBJ2-7, with 10 bases lining up with TRBD2. Losses at the gene ends were 6 bases for V and 7 bases for J; bases not matched to a gene: 10. Germline CDR1 is SGHRS and CDR2 is YFSETQ. This CDR3 spans 14 amino acids.

J is TRBJ2-7 and V is TRBV20-1; 8 positions agree with TRBD1. The CDR3 runs to 11 residues. Germline V gives CDR1 DFQATT, CDR2 SNEGSKA (reference sequence). V dropped 7 bases and J dropped 5; count of bases not matched to a gene: 4. Written as DNA, the CDR3 is TGCAGTGGGCAGGGGGCACACGAGCAGTACTTC. Encoded protein: CSGQGAHEQYF.

The V and J genes are TRBV30 and TRBJ2-1; 10 bases are shared with TRBD2. CDR1 and CDR2 from the germline V gene are GTSNPN and SVGIG (reference sequence). J gave up 4 bases and V 2 bases, and 8 bases lay outside the gene matches. There are 16 residues in the CDR3. The CDR3 loop reads CAWSFRAGGPYNEQFF. CDR3 coding DNA: TGTGCCTGGAGTTTCCGAGCGGGAGGGCCATACAATGAGCAGTTCTTC.

This clone has more than one count but fewer than ten. The rearrangement joins TRBV2 to TRBJ2-2; TRBD2 agrees at 14 bases. The CDR3 spans 15 residues. Per germline, CDR1 SNHLY and CDR2 FYNNEI. With 6 bases clipped from V and 7 bases from J, the junction kept 4 bases outside the gene matches. CDR3 coding DNA: TGTGCCAGCAGGCCGGGACTAGCGGGAGTCGGGGAGCTGTTTTTT. Amino acids: CASRPGLAGVGELFF.

The chain joins TRBV29-1 to TRBJ2-5; D is undetermined. Between the trimmed V and J ends, which lost 4 bases and 0 bases, there was a span of 6 bases. The germline CDR1 and CDR2 sequences are SQVTM and ANQGSEA. The CDR3 runs to 12 residues. The CDR3: CSVGGYQETQYF. CDR3 in DNA: TGCAGCGTTGGAGGCTACCAAGAGACCCAGTACTTC.

The rearrangement links TRBV5-5 to TRBJ2-2, with TRBD2 matching 10 bases. The germline gives CDR1 SGHKS, CDR2 YYEKEE (reference sequence). Unmatched junction bases numbered 12, after V lost 6 bases and J lost 7 bases. CDR3 size: 16 residues. CDR3 protein: CASIGSGRADGGELFF. The CDR3 bases are TGTGCCAGCATCGGGAGCGGGAGGGCCGATGGCGGGGAGCTGTTTTTT.

The chain carries TRBV19 and TRBJ1-2; no firm D call. The CDR3 runs to 15 residues. CDR1 is LNHDA and CDR2 is SQIVND in the germline V gene (reference sequence). Trimming removed 8 bases from V and 0 bases from J, with 16 bases in between. The DNA for the CDR3 is TGTGCCAGTGGGCCCACGGTACGGACTAACTATGGCTACACCTTC. Its translation: CASGPTVRTNYGYTF.

The chain is built from TRBV7-6 and TRBJ2-2; possibly TRBD2 for D (6 bases). The CDR3 is made up of 17 amino acids. The V end was cut by 5 bases, the J end by 5 bases, with 21 bases between. Germline CDR1 SGHVS, CDR2 FNYEAQ. The CDR3 region has the DNA TGTGCCAGCAGCCGAACTTTATCGGGAGTCGGTACCGGGGAGCTGTTTTTT. Protein sequence: CASSRTLSGVGTGELFF.

V usage is TRBV29-1 and J usage is TRBJ1-1; D is uncertain. The ends were cut back, 1 base at V and 6 bases at J, with 9 bases in the middle. Germline V gene lookup returns CDR1 SQVTM and CDR2 ANQGSEA. CDR3 length: 12 residues. The CDR3 DNA is TGCAGCGTTGAAGTATCGGGCTCTGAAGCTTTCTTT. It specifies CSVEVSGSEAFF.

The V call is TRBV27, the J call TRBJ1-3; 9 bases fit TRBD1. The CDR3 spans 17 residues. Germline CDR1 MNHEY, CDR2 SMNVEV (reference sequence). After removal of 5 bases from V and 6 bases from J, the junction contained 14 bases not matched to a gene. CDR3 bases: TGTGCCAGCAGTCGATCAACCCCACAGGGGGCAATAAACACCATATATTTT. This gives the protein CASSRSTPQGAINTIYF.

This clone has a single count. The V and J genes are TRBV18 and TRBJ2-1; 10 bases are shared with TRBD1. This CDR3 region has 15 residues. V shed 3 bases, J shed 2 bases, and the junction held 1 base outside the gene matches. Germline V gives CDR1 KGHSH, CDR2 LQKENI. In DNA form, the CDR3 reads TGTGCCAGCTCACCCGGGACAGGGGCCTACAATGAGCAGTTCTTC. Its translation: CASSPGTGAYNEQFF.

The chain employs TRBV29-1 and TRBJ2-7; 8 bases align to TRBD2. V trimming: 3 bases; J trimming: 6 bases; junction bases outside the gene matches: 7. CDR3 length: 13 residues. Germline V CDR1 and CDR2: SQVTM, ANQGSEA. Here the CDR3 reads CSVEDAGGGEQYF. CDR3 coding DNA: TGCAGCGTTGAGGACGCGGGGGGCGGCGAGCAGTACTTC.

This chain connects TRBV7-3 to TRBJ1-3, with D uncertain. V was trimmed by 5 bases and J by 2 bases, leaving 7 bases between them. Germline V CDR1 and CDR2: SGHTA, FQGTGA. The CDR3 covers 13 residues. CDR3 sequence (DNA): TGTGCCAGCAGCCCGAGTGCTGGAAACACCATATATTTT. Protein product: CASSPSAGNTIYF.

The chain employs TRBV30 and TRBJ2-3, with 7 bases matching TRBD2. The germline V gene encodes CDR1 GTSNPN and CDR2 SVGIG (reference sequence). V was clipped by 4 bases and J by 3 bases; unmatched bases: 1. The CDR3 totals 12 residues. The CDR3 bases are TGTGCCTGGACTAGCGGAACAGATACGCAGTATTTT. It translates to CAWTSGTDTQYF.

CDR3 in amino acids: CASSSGQGLGVVVISDYEQYF. In DNA form, the CDR3 reads TGTGCCAGCAGTTCGGGACAGGGGTTAGGGGTGGTCGTGATTTCGGACTACGAGCAGTACTTC. The chain employs TRBV28 and TRBJ2-7, with TRBD1 matching 10 bases. Germline assignment: CDR1 MDHEN and CDR2 SYDVKM. After removal of 4 bases from V and 3 bases from J, the junction contained 24 bases not matched to a gene. The CDR3 spans 21 residues.

This chain joins TRBV7-8 and TRBJ2-7; 9 bases line up with TRBD2. The CDR3 totals 18 residues. Per germline, CDR1 SGHVS and CDR2 FQNEAQ. V shed 0 bases and J 2 bases; nucleotides not matched to a gene: 11. This CDR3 is CASSLAASGKSTTYEQYF. The CDR3, as DNA: TGTGCCAGCAGCTTAGCGGCTAGCGGGAAATCTACAACCTACGAGCAGTACTTC.

For the CDR3, the DNA is TGCGCCAGCAGTGCTACAGGGGGCTGGGGGACTGAAGCTTTCTTT. Its protein product is CASSATGGWGTEAFF. The chain links TRBV10-2 to TRBJ1-1, with 9 bases fitting TRBD1. From germline, CDR1 is WSHSY and CDR2 SAAADI. V lost 4 bases and J lost 5; bases outside the gene matches: 8. The CDR3 covers 15 residues.

A single count supports this clone. This sequence joins TRBV14 and TRBJ2-1; 8 bases line up with TRBD2. CDR3 length equals 18 residues. The V and J ends lost 4 bases and 3 bases, in that order; junction bases with no gene match: 14. Germline V gene lookup returns CDR1 SGHDN and CDR2 FVKESK. CDR3 bases: TGTGCCAGCAGCCCAAATGGCCTGCCCGGGACTAGCTACAATGAGCAGTTCTTC. As protein: CASSPNGLPGTSYNEQFF.

The gene calls are TRBV27 and TRBJ1-2; no reliable D call. The V end was cut by 5 bases, the J end by 4 bases, with 11 bases between. The CDR3 extends over 13 amino acids. From germline, CDR1 is MNHEY and CDR2 SMNVEV (reference sequence). CDR3 region: CASSPLAGYGYTF. The CDR3 nucleotides read TGTGCCAGCAGTCCCCTAGCGGGCTATGGCTACACCTTC.

The V call is TRBV28, the J call TRBJ2-1; possibly TRBD1 or TRBD2 for D (5 bases each). Germline CDR1 is MDHEN and CDR2 is SYDVKM. V was clipped by 6 bases and J by 0 bases, with 12 bases between them. CDR3 length: 15 amino acids. CDR3 loop: CASRGAGDSYNEQFF. CDR3 nucleotide sequence: TGTGCCAGCAGAGGGGCGGGTGACTCCTACAATGAGCAGTTCTTC.

The chain couples TRBV5-8 to TRBJ2-6; possible D gene TRBD1, 6 bases. The V and J ends lost 8 bases and 0 bases respectively, with 15 bases between them. This CDR3 comprises 16 residues. Germline V CDR1 and CDR2: SGHTS, YDEGEE. The CDR3 here is CARTGTRVSGANVLTF. The CDR3 bases are TGTGCCAGAACCGGGACAAGGGTCTCTGGGGCCAACGTCCTGACTTTC.

The chain is built from TRBV6-1 and TRBJ1-5; 7 bases fit TRBD1. Germline CDR1 MNHNS, CDR2 SASEGT. CDR3 size: 15 residues. The J segment lost 2 bases and the V segment lost 7 bases, leaving 8 bases of the junction unmatched. The CDR3 protein is CASTLDRSGNQPQHF. Here the CDR3 DNA reads TGTGCCAGCACCCTGGACAGGAGCGGCAATCAGCCCCAGCATTTT.